Listed below are T cell receptor beta chains from one sample, sequenced in a study of a mutant IDH1 vaccine in newly diagnosed glioma. Data came from immunoSEQ multiplex PCR; TCRdb stores just in-frame clones and leaves some out. There are 30,000 to 40,000 clones in the sample; roughly 78% occur only once, and about 3% lies in the top ten. Their antigens are not known. The material was PBMCs, obtained from a glioma patient whose treatment included an IDH1 peptide vaccine. These receptors were obtained from a man between 35 and 55 years old with glioma. Some clones in this sample may be carry-over from other donors' samples. Both conserved end residues are trimmed from each CDR3. The order of the fields is V gene, clone size, CDR3 length, J gene, CDR3 protein. Size values are once, few and many counts, or a class for expanded clones, and some rows have none.

v_gene: TRBV5-6; abundance: few; len: 9; j_gene: TRBJ1-4; CDR3aa: ASSSGEKLF
v_gene: TRBV5-4; abundance: few; len: 11; j_gene: TRBJ1-1; CDR3aa: ASSLDSNTEAF
v_gene: TRBV5-5; abundance: NA; len: 12; j_gene: TRBJ2-3; CDR3aa: ASSLAWGTDTQY
v_gene: TRBV4-3; abundance: NA; len: 14; j_gene: TRBJ2-6; CDR3aa: ASSQQFRSGANVLT
v_gene: TRBV30; abundance: NA; len: 12; j_gene: TRBJ1-6; CDR3aa: AWSTGTSNSPLH
v_gene: TRBV18; abundance: NA; len: 12; j_gene: TRBJ2-7; CDR3aa: ASSPRSDTYEQY
v_gene: TRBV11-2; abundance: NA; len: 13; j_gene: TRBJ1-1; CDR3aa: ASSLAPTVNTEAF
v_gene: TRBV18; abundance: few; len: 14; j_gene: TRBJ2-2; CDR3aa: ASSLNGQANTGELF
v_gene: TRBV29-1; abundance: NA; len: 15; j_gene: TRBJ1-2; CDR3aa: SVEDPGLGVTNYGYT
v_gene: TRBV5-4; abundance: once; len: 13; j_gene: TRBJ2-7; CDR3aa: ASSLGPGDPYEQY
v_gene: TRBV30; abundance: few; len: 9; j_gene: TRBJ2-7; CDR3aa: AWSRSYEQY
v_gene: TRBV5-5; abundance: NA; len: 13; j_gene: TRBJ1-4; CDR3aa: ASRPSPGDNEKLF
v_gene: TRBV2; abundance: NA; len: 12; j_gene: TRBJ2-2; CDR3aa: ASSSVSGAGELF
v_gene: TRBV5-6; abundance: NA; len: 13; j_gene: TRBJ2-7; CDR3aa: ASSTPGQSSYEQY
v_gene: TRBV28; abundance: NA; len: 13; j_gene: TRBJ2-3; CDR3aa: ASSVSGTVTDTQY
v_gene: TRBV14; abundance: NA; len: 15; j_gene: TRBJ2-2; CDR3aa: ASSQDEGQGNTGELF
v_gene: TRBV7-6; abundance: NA; len: 13; j_gene: TRBJ1-1; CDR3aa: ASSPDREGGTEAF
v_gene: TRBV9; abundance: NA; len: 12; j_gene: TRBJ1-5; CDR3aa: ASSVGSTNQPQH
v_gene: TRBV10-1; abundance: NA; len: 15; j_gene: TRBJ2-5; CDR3aa: ASSEEGDRGHQETQY
v_gene: TRBV6-4; abundance: NA; len: 13; j_gene: TRBJ2-1; CDR3aa: ASSDSLAGYNEQF
v_gene: TRBV9; abundance: few; len: 15; j_gene: TRBJ2-7; CDR3aa: ASSVGEGVQRSYEQY
v_gene: TRBV5-1; abundance: NA; len: 11; j_gene: TRBJ2-5; CDR3aa: ASSLVHQETQY
v_gene: TRBV19; abundance: once; len: 18; j_gene: TRBJ2-6; CDR3aa: ASSPLSGRALYSGANVLT